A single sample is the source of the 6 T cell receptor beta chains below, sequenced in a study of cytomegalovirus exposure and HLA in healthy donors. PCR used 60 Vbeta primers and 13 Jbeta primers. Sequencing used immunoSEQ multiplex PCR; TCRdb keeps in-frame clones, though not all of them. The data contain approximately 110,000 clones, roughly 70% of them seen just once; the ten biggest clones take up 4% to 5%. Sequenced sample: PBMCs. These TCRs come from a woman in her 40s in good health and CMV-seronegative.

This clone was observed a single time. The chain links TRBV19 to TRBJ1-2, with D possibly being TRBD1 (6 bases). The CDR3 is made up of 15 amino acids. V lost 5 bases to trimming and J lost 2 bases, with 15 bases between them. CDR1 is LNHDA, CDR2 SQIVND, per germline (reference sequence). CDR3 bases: TGTGCCAGTAGTCCCCGGGCAGGGGCGAACTATGGCTACACCTTC. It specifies CASSPRAGANYGYTF.

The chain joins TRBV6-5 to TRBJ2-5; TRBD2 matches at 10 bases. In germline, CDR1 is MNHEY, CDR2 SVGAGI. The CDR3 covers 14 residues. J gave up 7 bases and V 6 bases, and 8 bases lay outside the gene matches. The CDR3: CASRESGRGGTQYF. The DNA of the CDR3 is TGTGCCAGCAGGGAAAGCGGGAGGGGCGGGACCCAGTACTTC.

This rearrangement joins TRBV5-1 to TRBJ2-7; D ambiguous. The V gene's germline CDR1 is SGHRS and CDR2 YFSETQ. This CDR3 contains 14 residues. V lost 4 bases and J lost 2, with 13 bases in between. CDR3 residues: CASSLSPGPYEQYF. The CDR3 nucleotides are TGCGCCAGCAGCCTATCCCCGGGTCCCTACGAGCAGTACTTC.

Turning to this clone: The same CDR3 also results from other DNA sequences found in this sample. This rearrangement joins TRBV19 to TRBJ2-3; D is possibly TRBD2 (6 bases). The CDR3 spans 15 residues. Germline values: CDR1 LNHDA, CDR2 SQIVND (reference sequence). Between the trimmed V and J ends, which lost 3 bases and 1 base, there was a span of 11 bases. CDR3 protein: CASSIRRGGTDTQYF. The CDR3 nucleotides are TGTGCCAGTAGTATTCGGCGGGGAGGCACAGATACGCAGTATTTT. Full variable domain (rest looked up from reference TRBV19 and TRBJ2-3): DGGITQSPKYLFRKEGQNVTLSCEQNLNHDAMYWYRQDPGQGLRLIYYSQIVNDFQKGDIAEGYSVSREKKESFPLTVTSAQKNPTAFYLCASSIRRGGTDTQYFGPGTRLTVL.

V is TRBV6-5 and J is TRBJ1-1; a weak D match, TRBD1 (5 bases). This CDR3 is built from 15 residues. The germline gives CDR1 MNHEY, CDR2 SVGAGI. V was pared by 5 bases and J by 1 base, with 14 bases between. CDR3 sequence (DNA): TGTGCCAGCAGTGCAATGGACGGGGGGAACACTGAAGCTTTCTTT. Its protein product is CASSAMDGGNTEAFF.

In DNA, the CDR3 is TGCGCCAGCAGCTCCTTAGACTACGAGCAGTACTTC. It yields the protein CASSSLDYEQYF. V gene TRBV5-1 combines with J gene TRBJ2-7; D unresolved. This CDR3 has 12 amino acids. The germline V gene has CDR1 SGHRS and CDR2 YFSETQ. V lost 3 bases and J lost 3, with 7 bases in between.